This TCR beta chain was retrieved from a study of T cells expressing NK-cell markers. Study background: In sorted CD3+CD56+NKG2C+, CD3+CD56+NKG2C- and CD3+CD56-NKG2C+ T cells, TCR beta repertoires were obtained.

From germline, CDR1 is SGHDN and CDR2 FVKESK. This CDR3 spans 16 amino acids. As concerns this clonotype: Its specificity is unknown.

Points from the study as a whole: Clarity on HCMV specificity was lacking for the expanded NKG2C+ T cell clones.

TCR beta libraries carry UMIs added by 5'RACE template switching. TCRdb reprocessed the 5' RACE reads and stores each CDR3 protein as one record, lacking DNA. The sample table sets out approximately 150,000 distinct CDR3 sequences. This chain joins TRBV14 and TRBJ2-1; TCRdb gives TRBD1 as the D gene, but with no DNA this cannot be confirmed. This TCR was sampled from a man aged 18 to 30 in good health. Sequences were obtained from blood T cells: a sorted CD56 or NKG2C T cell subset, CD4+ or CD8+ T cells, or bulk PBMC T cells (not recorded which). CDR3 in amino acids: CASSHLVTGYINEQFF.